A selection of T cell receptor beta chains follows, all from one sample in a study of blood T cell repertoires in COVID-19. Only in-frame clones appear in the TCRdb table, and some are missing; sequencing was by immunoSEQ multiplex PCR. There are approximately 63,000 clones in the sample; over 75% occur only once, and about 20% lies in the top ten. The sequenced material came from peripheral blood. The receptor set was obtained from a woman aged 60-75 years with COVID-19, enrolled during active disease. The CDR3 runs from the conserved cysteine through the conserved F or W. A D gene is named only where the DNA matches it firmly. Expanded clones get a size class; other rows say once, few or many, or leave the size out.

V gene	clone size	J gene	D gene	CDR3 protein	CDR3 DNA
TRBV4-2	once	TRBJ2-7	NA	CASSRGMTATYEQYF	TGTGCCAGCAGCCGAGGGATGACTGCCACCTACGAGCAGTACTTC
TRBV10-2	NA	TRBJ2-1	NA	CASSDVVNEQFF	TGCGCCAGCAGTGATGTAGTCAATGAGCAGTTCTTC
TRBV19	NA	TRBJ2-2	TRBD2	CASSMVGLATGELFF	TGTGCCAGTAGTATGGTCGGACTAGCCACCGGGGAGCTGTTTTTT
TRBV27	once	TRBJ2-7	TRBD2	CASSRLAGGGSYEQYF	TGTGCCAGCAGCCGCCTAGCGGGAGGTGGGTCCTACGAGCAGTACTTC
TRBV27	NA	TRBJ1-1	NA	CASQGVFEAFF	TGTGCCTCCCAAGGGGTTTTTGAAGCTTTCTTT
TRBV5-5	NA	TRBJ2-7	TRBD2	CASSKLAGLYEQYF	TGTGCCAGCAGCAAACTAGCGGGCCTCTACGAGCAGTACTTC
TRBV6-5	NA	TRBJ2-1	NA	CASSYSGGADNEQFF	TGTGCCAGCAGTTACTCGGGGGGAGCGGATAATGAGCAGTTCTTC
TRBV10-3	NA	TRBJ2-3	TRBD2	CAISKTSGRAEDTQYF	TGTGCCATCAGTAAGACTAGCGGGAGGGCCGAAGATACGCAGTATTTT
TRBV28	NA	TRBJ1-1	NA	CASTSAYLEAFF	TGTGCCAGCACCTCTGCTTATCTAGAAGCTTTCTTT
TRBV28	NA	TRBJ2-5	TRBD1	CASSLPGTGGKETQYF	TGTGCCAGCAGTCTCCCCGGGACAGGGGGAAAGGAGACCCAGTACTTC
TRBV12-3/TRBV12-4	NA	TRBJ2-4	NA	CASSMQADIQYF	TGTGCCAGCAGTATGCAAGCGGACATTCAGTACTTC
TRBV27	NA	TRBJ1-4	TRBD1	CASSFSGDRVLGKLFF	TGTGCCAGCAGTTTTTCAGGGGACAGGGTACTAGGAAAACTGTTTTTT
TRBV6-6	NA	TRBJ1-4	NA	CASSYRGGEKLFF	TGTGCCAGCAGTTACAGGGGAGGGGAAAAACTGTTTTTT
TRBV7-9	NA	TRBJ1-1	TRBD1	CASSGYRGGEAFF	TGTGCCAGCAGCGGGTACAGGGGAGGTGAAGCTTTCTTT
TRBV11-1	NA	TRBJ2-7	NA	CASSKQVYEQYF	TGTGCCAGCAGCAAACAGGTTTACGAGCAGTACTTC
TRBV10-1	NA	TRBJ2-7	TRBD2	CASSDRTSGSYEQYF	TGCGCCAGCAGTGACAGGACTAGCGGCTCCTACGAGCAGTACTTC
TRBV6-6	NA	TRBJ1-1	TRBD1	CASSRQGGGRGLTLAFF	TGTGCCAGCAGCCGACAGGGGGGAGGCCGAGGGCTTACTTTGGCTTTCTTT
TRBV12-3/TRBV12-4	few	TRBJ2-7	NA	CASSLETTYEQYF	TGTGCCAGCAGTTTAGAGACAACCTACGAGCAGTACTTC
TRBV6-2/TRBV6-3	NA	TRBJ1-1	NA	CASSLAGGRWAFF	TGTGCCAGCAGCCTGGCGGGGGGGCGTTGGGCTTTCTTT
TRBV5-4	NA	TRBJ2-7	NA	CASSLIHRDYEQYF	TGTGCCAGCAGCTTAATCCACCGGGACTACGAGCAGTACTTC
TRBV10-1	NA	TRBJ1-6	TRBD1	CASDRVSYNSPLHF	TGCGCCAGCGACAGGGTCTCCTATAATTCACCCCTCCACTTT
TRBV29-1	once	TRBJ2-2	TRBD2	CSVAGGLANTGELFF	TGCAGCGTTGCCGGGGGACTAGCGAACACCGGGGAGCTGTTTTTT